A single sample is the source of the 26 T cell receptor beta chains below, sequenced in a study of T cells in Graves' hyperthyroidism and ophthalmopathy. Amplification targeted TCR beta CDR3 regions from RNA transcripts. An initial round of RT-PCR targeting the TCR CDR3 relied on the HTBI primer set. TCRdb reprocessed the multiplex PCR reads with MiXCR, giving one entry per CDR3 protein. The table records hundreds of thousands of distinct CDR3 sequences, about 15% of them present only once. The sample was blood. The receptors were sampled from a man aged 18 to 29 with Graves' ophthalmopathy.

This clonotype was picked up many times. This chain joins TRBV12-3 or TRBV12-4 and TRBJ1-6; D might be TRBD1 (5 bases). The V gene lost 5 bases and the J gene lost 6 bases, with 11 bases spanning the gap. The CDR3 covers 14 residues. The CDR3 spells CASSDGGANSPLHF. The CDR3 bases are TGTGCCAGCAGTGACGGTGGGGCTAATTCACCCCTCCACTTT.

In this sample, this clonotype turned up many times. The chain combines TRBV3-1 with TRBJ2-7, with no clear D. Trimming pared 4 bases from V and 4 bases from J, leaving 8 bases between. CDR3 size: 12 residues. The germline V gene has CDR1 LGHDT and CDR2 YNNKEL (reference sequence). CDR3 sequence: CASSPAGYEQYF. In DNA, the CDR3 is TGTGCCAGCAGCCCGGCCGGATACGAGCAGTACTTC.

This chain joins TRBV12-3 or TRBV12-4 and TRBJ1-5; TRBD1 agrees at 10 bases. The CDR3 is 19 amino acids. With V trimmed by 5 bases and J by 2 bases, 15 bases remained unmatched. The CDR3: CASSGPGTGDPYGNQPQHF. Written as DNA, the CDR3 is TGTGCCAGCAGTGGCCCAGGGACAGGGGATCCTTACGGCAATCAGCCCCAGCATTTT.

This clonotype was picked up many times. The chain carries TRBV24-1 and TRBJ2-2; no clear D gene. CDR1 and CDR2 (germline): KGHDR, SFDVKD. The CDR3 is 16 residues long. V lost 1 base and J lost 0, with 8 bases in between. CDR3 protein: CATSDFNPANTGELFF. Written as DNA, the CDR3 is TGTGCCACCAGTGATTTCAACCCCGCGAACACCGGGGAGCTGTTTTTT.

This clonotype appeared a few times. Since a much larger clone is just one base distant, this may be a read error. This chain joins TRBV20-1 and TRBJ2-7; TRBD2 matches at 11 bases. The CDR3 consists of 18 residues. Germline assignment: CDR1 DFQATT and CDR2 SNEGSKA (reference sequence). CDR3 DNA: TGCAGTGCTAGAGATCTTCTAGCGGGGGGACTGAATACCTACGAGCAGCACTTC. This sequence encodes CSARDLLAGGLNTYEQHF.

This clonotype was seen repeatedly, ten times or more. The rearrangement uses TRBV12-3 or TRBV12-4 and TRBJ1-2; no firm D call. V lost 3 bases and J lost 5, with 10 bases in between. CDR3 length equals 13 residues. The chain's CDR3 is CASSLVQAYGYTF. The CDR3 DNA sequence: TGTGCCAGCAGTTTGGTTCAGGCTTATGGCTACACCTTC.

Only a few counts were recorded for this clonotype. V is TRBV29-1 and J is TRBJ1-2; TRBD1 matches 7 bases. The trim removed 7 bases at V and 6 bases at J, leaving 11 bases unmatched. CDR3 length: 13 amino acids. Per germline, CDR1 SQVTM and CDR2 ANQGSEA. The CDR3 DNA reads TGCAGCGCCCCGAGTTACAGGGGTGATGGCTACACCTTC. Its protein product is CSAPSYRGDGYTF.

V gene TRBV27 combines with J gene TRBJ2-7, with a possible D match to TRBD1 (6 bases). Germline lookup yields CDR1 MNHEY and CDR2 SMNVEV (reference sequence). The V end was cut by 0 bases, the J end by 3 bases, with 15 bases between. The CDR3 length is 16 residues. CDR3 bases: TGTGCCAGCAGTTTATCGTGGTCCAGGGGATTCTACGAGCAGTACTTC. Its translation is CASSLSWSRGFYEQYF.

This clonotype was observed many times. This may come from a read error, since a much larger clone is one base off. This chain links TRBV3-1 with TRBJ1-1; D not certain. Germline CDR1 LGHDT, CDR2 YNNKEL (reference sequence). Trimming stripped 1 base from V and 1 base from J, with 4 bases between. This CDR3 contains 13 residues. Here the CDR3 DNA reads TGTGCCAGCAGCCAAGGGGGGAACACTGAAGCTTTCTTT. This translates into CASSQGGNTEAFF.

This clonotype has more than one count but fewer than ten. The genes are TRBV29-1 and TRBJ2-2; D unresolved. The CDR3 sequence is 10 residues long. Germline V gene data show CDR1 as SQVTM and CDR2 as ANQGSEA. Trimming took 5 bases from V and 3 from J, leaving 1 base between them. CDR3 sequence (DNA): TGCAGCGTTTACACCGGGGAGCTGTTTTTT. It encodes CSVYTGELFF.

This clonotype was counted many times. The V call is TRBV7-9, the J call TRBJ1-2, with D unclear. CDR1 SEHNR and CDR2 FQNEAQ come from the germline V gene (reference sequence). V was clipped by 3 bases and J by 8 bases, with 13 bases between them. The length of the CDR3 is 13 residues. The CDR3 protein is CASSFEGTAGYTF. CDR3 DNA sequence: TGTGCCAGCAGCTTCGAGGGTACGGCCGGCTACACCTTC.

This clonotype has ten or more counts. This rearrangement joins TRBV7-6 to TRBJ2-7, with 10 bases matching TRBD1. This CDR3 has 14 amino acids. Germline V gene data show CDR1 as SGHVS and CDR2 as FNYEAQ. V dropped 3 bases and J dropped 6; count of bases not matched to a gene: 5. The CDR3 DNA follows: TGTGCCAGCAGCTTGCGACAGGGGGCTGTCGAGCAGTACTTC. Amino acid sequence: CASSLRQGAVEQYF.

This clonotype showed up just a few times. This chain links TRBV13 with TRBJ2-7; D may match TRBD1 or TRBD2 (5 bases each). The CDR3 runs to 16 residues. Germline V lookup: CDR1 PRHDT, CDR2 FYEKMQ (reference sequence). V was clipped by 0 bases and J by 2 bases, with 14 bases between them. The CDR3 sequence is CASSLGYPGPTYEQYF. CDR3 in DNA: TGTGCCAGCAGCTTAGGTTATCCGGGGCCCACCTACGAGCAGTACTTC. The full variable domain, its missing parts supplied by reference TRBV13 and TRBJ2-7, is AAGVIQSPRHLIKEKRETATLKCYPIPRHDTVYWYQQGPGQDPQFLISFYEKMQSDKGSIPDRFSAQQFSDYHSELNMSSLELGDSALYFCASSLGYPGPTYEQYFGPGTRLTVT.

The table lists this clonotype with many counts. The genes are TRBV6-1 and TRBJ1-2; D is unresolved. Germline lookup yields CDR1 MNHNS and CDR2 SASEGT. The CDR3 consists of 12 residues. V was shortened by 8 bases and J by 4 bases, with 11 bases between the two germline ends. The CDR3 loop is CASGGVAYGYTF. CDR3 bases: TGTGCCAGCGGTGGGGTTGCCTATGGCTACACCTTC.

V and J are TRBV2 and TRBJ2-3; the match to TRBD2 covers 8 bases. V lost 6 bases to trimming and J lost 0 bases; unmatched junction nucleotides: 5. CDR1 is SNHLY, CDR2 FYNNEI, per germline. This CDR3 contains 15 residues. The CDR3 nucleotides read TGTGCCAGCAGCCCAGAGCGGGGGAGCACAGATACGCAGTATTTT. This gives the protein CASSPERGSTDTQYF.

At least ten counts were recorded for this clonotype. The gene calls are TRBV7-9 and TRBJ1-1, with a tentative D call TRBD1 (6 bases). The CDR3 has 14 amino acids. Germline values: CDR1 SEHNR, CDR2 FQNEAQ (reference sequence). V shed 5 bases and J shed 1 base, with 11 bases lying between them. The CDR3 DNA is TGTGCCAGCAGCCGAGGACAGCCGAACACTGAAGCTTTCTTT. This codes for CASSRGQPNTEAFF. Drawing the rest from reference TRBV7-9 and TRBJ1-1, the complete variable domain is DTGVSQNPRHKITKRGQNVTFRCDPISEHNRLYWYRQTLGQGPEFLTYFQNEAQLEKSRLLSDRFSAERPKGSFSTLEIQRTEQGDSAMYLCASSRGQPNTEAFFGQGTRLTVV.

This clonotype was observed at least ten times. The chain recombines TRBV5-1 with TRBJ2-7, with D perhaps TRBD1 (5 bases). CDR1 is SGHRS, CDR2 YFSETQ, per germline. The CDR3 covers 13 residues. Trimming took 5 bases from V and 2 from J, leaving 11 bases between them. The CDR3 DNA reads TGCGCCAGCAGTTGGGGCTTCACCTACGAGCAGTACTTC. This sequence encodes CASSWGFTYEQYF.

This clonotype has more than one count but fewer than ten. V usage is TRBV20-1 and J usage is TRBJ2-1, with D tentatively TRBD2 (5 bases). This CDR3 spans 14 amino acids. Trimming took 3 bases from V and 2 from J, leaving 11 bases between them. Germline values: CDR1 DFQATT, CDR2 SNEGSKA (reference sequence). The CDR3 sequence: CSARMVAPYNEQFF. CDR3 DNA: TGCAGTGCTAGGATGGTAGCGCCCTACAATGAGCAGTTCTTC.

This clonotype was counted ten times or more. This chain connects TRBV20-1 to TRBJ2-1; D gene ambiguous. This CDR3 has 15 residues. The V gene lost 5 bases and the J gene lost 0 bases, with 14 bases spanning the gap. From germline, CDR1 is DFQATT and CDR2 SNEGSKA (reference sequence). The CDR3 spells CSAPTLVSSYNEQFF. CDR3 sequence (DNA): TGCAGTGCTCCTACTCTAGTGAGCTCCTACAATGAGCAGTTCTTC.

The chain employs TRBV29-1 and TRBJ1-4; TRBD1 might be the D (5 bases). V lost 4 bases and J 13 bases, leaving 19 bases between the germline ends. CDR1 is SQVTM, CDR2 ANQGSEA, per germline. The length of the CDR3 is 13 residues. CDR3 residues: CSVGDWAANGLFF. In DNA form, the CDR3 reads TGCAGCGTTGGGGACTGGGCGGCGAATGGACTGTTTTTT. Together with reference TRBV29-1 and TRBJ1-4, the CDR3 gives the full variable domain: SAVISQKPSRDICQRGTSLTIQCQVDSQVTMMFWYRQQPGQSLTLIATANQGSEATYESGFVIDKFPISRPNLTFSTLTVSNMSPEDSSIYLCSVGDWAANGLFFGSGTQLSVL.

About this clonotype: A much larger clone is a single base away; this may be a read error. The CDR3 does not close with the conserved phenylalanine or tryptophan, likely indicating a read error. The chain employs TRBV11-2 and TRBJ2-7; 7 bases align to TRBD1. Germline loops: CDR1 SGHAT, CDR2 FQNNGV. J gave up 0 bases and V 4 bases, and 6 bases lay outside the gene matches. The CDR3 runs 15 residues. CDR3 bases: TGTGCCAGCAGCTACGGGACAGTTAGCTCCTACGAGCAGTACCTC. Translation: CASSYGTVSSYEQYL.

This clonotype was recorded at least ten times. The CDR3 is CASSPIGAGGAYRPQHF. CDR3 coding DNA: TGTGCCAGCAGTCCCATCGGGGCAGGGGGCGCGTATCGGCCCCAGCATTTT. The rearrangement joins TRBV27 to TRBJ1-5; 8 bases fit TRBD1. V lost 5 bases, J lost 9 bases, and 18 bases stayed unmatched. In germline, CDR1 is MNHEY, CDR2 SMNVEV (reference sequence). This CDR3 contains 17 residues.

This clonotype was seen ten or more times. This chain links TRBV7-8 with TRBJ1-4, with TRBD1 as a possible D gene (6 bases). V was pared by 1 base and J by 3 bases, with 15 bases between. From germline, CDR1 is SGHVS and CDR2 FQNEAQ. The CDR3 length is 17 residues. The CDR3 here is CASSLELSGEANEKLFF. The CDR3 DNA reads as TGTGCCAGCAGCTTAGAACTCTCAGGGGAGGCTAATGAAAAACTGTTTTTT.

This clonotype has at least ten counts. The chain links TRBV27 to TRBJ2-7, with no clear D. CDR1 MNHEY and CDR2 SMNVEV come from the germline V gene (reference sequence). CDR3 length: 14 amino acids. The germline V and J ends were trimmed by 2 bases and 7 bases, with 15 bases remaining between them. The CDR3 protein is CASSLNGFLREQYF. CDR3 in DNA: TGTGCCAGCAGTTTAAACGGATTTCTGAGGGAGCAGTACTTC.

V is TRBV27 and J is TRBJ2-1, with TRBD2 matching over 10 bases. Germline CDR1 MNHEY, CDR2 SMNVEV (reference sequence). CDR3 size: 16 residues. The J segment lost 2 bases and the V segment lost 5 bases, leaving 6 bases of the junction unmatched. DNA for the CDR3: TGTGCCAGCAGTGTCGCTAGCGGGAGAACCTACAATGAGCAGTTCTTC. This gives the protein CASSVASGRTYNEQFF.

In this sample, this clonotype turned up many times. The chain joins TRBV7-2 to TRBJ2-1; 8 bases align to TRBD2. This CDR3 is built from 15 residues. The germline V gene encodes CDR1 SGHTA and CDR2 FQGNSA. V shed 0 bases, J shed 8 bases, and the junction held 6 bases outside the gene matches. The CDR3 DNA reads as TGTGCCAGCAGCTTAGCCCCGGGGGGGCAGTATGAGCAGTTCTTC. Protein: CASSLAPGGQYEQFF.